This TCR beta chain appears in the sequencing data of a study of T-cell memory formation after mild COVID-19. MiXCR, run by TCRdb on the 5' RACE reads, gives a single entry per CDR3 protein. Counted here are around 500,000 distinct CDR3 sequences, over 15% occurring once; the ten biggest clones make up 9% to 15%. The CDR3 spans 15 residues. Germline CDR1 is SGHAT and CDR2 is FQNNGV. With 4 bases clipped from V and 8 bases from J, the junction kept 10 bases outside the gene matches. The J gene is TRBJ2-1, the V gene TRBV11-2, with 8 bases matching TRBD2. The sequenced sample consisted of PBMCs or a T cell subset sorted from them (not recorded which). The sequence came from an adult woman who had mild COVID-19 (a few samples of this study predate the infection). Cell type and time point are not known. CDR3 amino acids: CASSSIAGTGYEQFF. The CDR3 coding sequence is TGTGCCAGCAGCTCGATAGCGGGGACGGGCTATGAGCAGTTCTTC.